This T cell receptor beta chain was identified during a study of cytomegalovirus exposure and HLA in healthy donors. Study observations and caveats: Within the data, a cluster of highly shared sequence variants was likely a sequencing artifact.

To note about this clone: No antigen is known for it.

Amplification used 60 Vbeta primers and 13 Jbeta primers. Profiled with immunoSEQ multiplex PCR; TCRdb holds only in-frame clones, not every one. The sample records under 110,000 clones, around 80% being singletons. Looked up from germline, CDR1 is SGHDN and CDR2 is FVKESK. V was clipped by 7 bases and J by 5 bases, with 14 bases between them. The CDR3 spans 13 residues. The chain employs TRBV14 and TRBJ1-1, with a possible D match to TRBD1 (6 bases). What was sequenced was PBMCs. The TCR comes from a man aged 35-49 years in good health and CMV-seronegative. The CDR3 loop reads CASTKYRETEAFF. As DNA, the CDR3 is TGTGCCAGCACAAAATACAGGGAAACTGAAGCTTTCTTT. The full variable domain, rest sourced from reference TRBV14 and TRBJ1-1, is EAGVTQFPSHSVIEKGQTVTLRCDPISGHDNLYWYRRVMGKEIKFLLHFVKESKQDESGMPNNRFLAERTGGTYSTLKVQPAELEDSGVYFCASTKYRETEAFFGQGTRLTVV.